These 14 T cell receptor beta chains came from one sample sequenced in a study of blood T cell repertoires in COVID-19. TCRdb keeps only in-frame clones here, not all; method: immunoSEQ multiplex PCR. The sample has approximately 220,000 clones, 70% to 90% seen once; the top ten hold 3.8%. The material sequenced was PBMCs or T cells enriched from blood (not recorded which). The receptors stem from a woman in her thirties or forties with acute COVID-19.

V usage is TRBV2 and J usage is TRBJ1-1; 8 bases agree with TRBD1. The germline gives CDR1 SNHLY, CDR2 FYNNEI. The CDR3 covers 13 residues. V lost 7 bases, J lost 4 bases, and 5 bases stayed unmatched. The CDR3 nucleotides read TGTGCCAGCAAAATAGACAGGGGCACTGAAGCTTTCTTT. It yields the protein CASKIDRGTEAFF. Full variable domain (missing parts from reference TRBV2 and TRBJ1-1): EPEVTQTPSHQVTQMGQEVILRCVPISNHLYFYWYRQILGQKVEFLVSFYNNEISEKSEIFDDQFSVERPDGSNFTLKIRSTKLEDSAMYFCASKIDRGTEAFFGQGTRLTVV.

This rearrangement joins TRBV5-1 to TRBJ1-3; D is unclear. The V gene's germline CDR1 is SGHRS and CDR2 YFSETQ. This CDR3 comprises 16 residues. With 5 bases removed from V and 4 bases from J, the gap between germline ends came to 19 bases. The CDR3 DNA reads as TGCGCCAGCAGACTCCAAAGGGTGGGGAGAGGAAACACCATATATTTT. As protein: CASRLQRVGRGNTIYF.

The chain couples TRBV7-3 to TRBJ2-5; maybe TRBD1 (6 bases). This CDR3 spans 14 amino acids. The germline V gene has CDR1 SGHTA and CDR2 FQGTGA. The V end lost 1 base, the J end lost 3 bases, and 9 bases lay between the germline ends. The CDR3 DNA reads as TGTGCCAGCAGCTTAAGTGGACAGAAAGAGACCCAGTACTTC. Its translation: CASSLSGQKETQYF.

The CDR3 bases are TGCGCCAGCAGCTTGGATGGGACTAGCAGACAAGAGACCCAGTACTTC. As protein: CASSLDGTSRQETQYF. The chain couples TRBV5-1 to TRBJ2-5; 9 bases match TRBD2. The germline CDR1 and CDR2 sequences are SGHRS and YFSETQ. Trimming cost V 0 bases and J 2 bases; bases outside gene matches: 5. The CDR3 consists of 16 residues.

V gene TRBV7-9 combines with J gene TRBJ2-5; a weak D match, TRBD2 (6 bases). V lost 6 bases and J 2 bases, leaving 16 bases between the germline ends. Germline CDR1 is SEHNR and CDR2 is FQNEAQ (reference sequence). CDR3 length: 15 amino acids. CDR3 sequence: CASRERASYQETQYF. CDR3 DNA sequence: TGTGCCAGCAGGGAGCGGGCTAGTTATCAAGAGACCCAGTACTTC.

This clone was detected a few times. The chain is built from TRBV11-2 and TRBJ2-2, with unresolved D. The CDR3 loop spans 14 amino acids. CDR1 and CDR2 (germline): SGHAT, FQNNGV. The ends were cut back, 0 bases at V and 4 bases at J, with 6 bases in the middle. CDR3 sequence reads: CASSLEVSTGELFF. As DNA, the CDR3 is TGTGCCAGCAGCTTAGAGGTTAGCACCGGGGAGCTGTTTTTT. Complete variable domain (other parts from reference TRBV11-2 and TRBJ2-2): EAGVAQSPRYKIIEKRQSVAFWCNPISGHATLYWYQQILGQGPKLLIQFQNNGVVDDSQLPKDRFSAERLKGVDSTLKIQPAKLEDSAVYLCASSLEVSTGELFFGEGSRLTVL.

The rearrangement uses TRBV29-1 and TRBJ2-1, with 9 bases matching TRBD2. Trimming took 6 bases from V and 6 from J; bases not matched to a gene: 9. CDR3 length: 14 residues. Per germline, CDR1 SQVTM and CDR2 ANQGSEA. CDR3: CSVLSGRPINEQFF. For the CDR3, the DNA is TGCAGCGTCCTTAGCGGGAGACCGATCAATGAGCAGTTCTTC.

The gene calls are TRBV12-3 or TRBV12-4 and TRBJ1-2; TRBD1 matches at 7 bases. The length of the CDR3 is 13 residues. J was trimmed by 7 bases and V by 5 bases; bases with no gene match: 7. The CDR3 sequence is CASSQRGPGGYTF. The CDR3 DNA reads as TGTGCCAGCAGTCAAAGGGGGCCAGGTGGCTACACCTTC.

The chain links TRBV5-1 to TRBJ1-5, with TRBD1 matching 8 bases. The CDR3 spans 15 residues. V gave up 0 bases and J gave up 7 bases; unmatched junction bases: 6. Germline CDR1 and CDR2: SGHRS and YFSETQ. The DNA of the CDR3 is TGCGCCAGCAGCTTGGAATCAGGGGGCAGGCAGCCCCAGCATTTT. This codes for CASSLESGGRQPQHF.

V usage is TRBV7-9 and J usage is TRBJ2-1, with TRBD2 matching over 10 bases. Per germline, CDR1 SEHNR and CDR2 FQNEAQ (reference sequence). The J segment lost 6 bases and the V segment lost 1 base, leaving 3 bases of the junction unmatched. The CDR3 has 15 residues. In DNA, the CDR3 is TGTGCCAGCAGCTTAGTTAGCGGGGGGCCCAATGAGCAGTTCTTC. It translates to CASSLVSGGPNEQFF.

This clone occurred once. This chain joins TRBV14 and TRBJ1-3; D gene ambiguous. V was shortened by 5 bases and J by 0 bases, with 5 bases between the two germline ends. The CDR3 is made up of 13 amino acids. Looked up from germline, CDR1 is SGHDN and CDR2 is FVKESK. Here the CDR3 DNA reads TGTGCCAGCAGCTTCCACTCTGGAAACACCATATATTTT. Its protein product is CASSFHSGNTIYF.

CDR3 sequence reads: CATRPERGTGELFF. The CDR3 coding sequence is TGTGCCACCCGTCCCGAGCGCGGCACCGGGGAGCTGTTTTTT. This sequence joins TRBV24-1 and TRBJ2-2; D remains ambiguous. There are 14 residues in the CDR3. CDR1 KGHDR and CDR2 SFDVKD come from the germline V gene. V lost 9 bases and J 4 bases, leaving 14 bases between the germline ends.

The genes are TRBV5-1 and TRBJ2-1; maybe TRBD2 (6 bases). The CDR3 has 14 amino acids. Per the germline V gene, CDR1 is SGHRS and CDR2 is YFSETQ. Trimming shortened V by 4 bases and J by 9 bases, and 17 bases separated the two germline ends. The CDR3 here is CASSPGGVDTEQFF. CDR3 DNA sequence: TGCGCCAGCAGCCCTGGAGGGGTGGACACTGAGCAGTTCTTC.

This rearrangement joins TRBV28 to TRBJ2-7, with 7 bases lining up with TRBD2. From germline, CDR1 is MDHEN and CDR2 SYDVKM. The junction had 12 bases not matched to a gene; V was cut back by 5 bases and J by 2 bases. The CDR3 spans 16 residues. Here the CDR3 DNA reads TGTGCCAGCAGTGATGCGGGTCTAGCGGAAACCTACGAGCAGTACTTC. This codes for CASSDAGLAETYEQYF.